The present entry profiles one TCR beta chain with its context. This sample was taken from a study of blood T cell repertoires in COVID-19. Study context: Samples came from the United States, Italy and Spain, spanning acute and convalescent COVID-19.

The germline V gene has CDR1 SGDLS and CDR2 YYNGEE. The length of the CDR3 is 13 residues. V lost 0 bases to trimming and J lost 3 bases, with 7 bases between them. Source study methods: Estimates of nucleated cell counts were drawn from the amplification of reference gene primers. Sequencing used immunoSEQ multiplex PCR; TCRdb keeps in-frame clones, though not all of them. V, J and clone size are taken as reported in that table, and D and trimming were inferred from the DNA itself. Of tens of thousands of clones listed, approximately 88% were seen once; the top ten hold 5.5% to 7%. This TCR came from a woman aged 70-85 years with acute or convalescent COVID-19. The chain uses TRBV9 and TRBJ2-7, with D possibly matching TRBD2 (6 bases). Sequencing input: peripheral blood. The CDR3 sequence: CASSVDGSYEQYF. The CDR3, as DNA: TGTGCCAGCAGCGTAGACGGGAGCTACGAGCAGTACTTC. The full variable domain, completed using reference TRBV9 and TRBJ2-7, is DSGVTQTPKHLITATGQRVTLRCSPRSGDLSVYWYQQSLDQGLQFLIQYYNGEERAKGNILERFSAQQFPDLHSELNLSSLELGDSALYFCASSVDGSYEQYFGPGTRLTVT.